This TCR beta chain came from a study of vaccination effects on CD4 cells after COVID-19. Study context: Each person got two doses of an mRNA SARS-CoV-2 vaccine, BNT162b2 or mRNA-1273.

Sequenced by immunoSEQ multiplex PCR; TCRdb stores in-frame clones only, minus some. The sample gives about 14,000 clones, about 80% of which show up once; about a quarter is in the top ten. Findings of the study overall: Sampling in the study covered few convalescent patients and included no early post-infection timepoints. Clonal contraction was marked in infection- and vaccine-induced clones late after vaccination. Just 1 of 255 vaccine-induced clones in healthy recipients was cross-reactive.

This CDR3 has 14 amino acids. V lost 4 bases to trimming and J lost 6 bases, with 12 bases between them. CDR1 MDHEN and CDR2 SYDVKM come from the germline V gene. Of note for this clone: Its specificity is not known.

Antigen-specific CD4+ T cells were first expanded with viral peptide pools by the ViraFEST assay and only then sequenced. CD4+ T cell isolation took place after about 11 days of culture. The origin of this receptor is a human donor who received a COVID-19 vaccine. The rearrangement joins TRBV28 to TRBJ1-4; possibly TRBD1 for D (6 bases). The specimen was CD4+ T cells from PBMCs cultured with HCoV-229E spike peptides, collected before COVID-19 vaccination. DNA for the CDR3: TGTGCCAGCAGTTACAGGGTGCAGTATGAAAAACTGTTTTTT. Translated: CASSYRVQYEKLFF.